Below are 18 T cell receptor beta chains sequenced from a single sample in a study of T cell changes during pregnancy in multiple sclerosis (dated by TCRdb to between 2018 and 2021). Library method: the immunoSEQ multiplex PCR assay. Sourced from immuneACCESS, this table was stored by TCRdb with only in-frame sequences that have V and J called. A share of the clones is absent; for the studies checked, an unresolved V gene accounts for under half, and the remainder has no known explanation. This sample is represented by roughly 35,000 clones; 90% of them were singletons. The ten largest clones represent about an eighth of the sample. Source: CD8+ T cells from peripheral blood mononuclear cells, taken in the first trimester of pregnancy. These receptor sequences come from a female donor with multiple sclerosis, enrolled in a pregnancy study.

The rearrangement joins TRBV19 to TRBJ2-7, with D hard to call. There are 18 residues in the CDR3. Germline assignment: CDR1 LNHDA and CDR2 SQIVND (reference sequence). The V end was cut by 5 bases, the J end by 0 bases, with 23 bases between. In DNA, the CDR3 is TGTGCCAGTAGTCCCCATACCCTCTCGGAGACGACCTCCTACGAGCAGTACTTC. Its protein product is CASSPHTLSETTSYEQYF.

The chain has TRBV19 and TRBJ2-2, with D perhaps TRBD1 (5 bases). Between the trimmed V and J ends, which lost 4 bases and 3 bases, there was a span of 15 bases. The CDR3 has 16 amino acids. The germline V gene encodes CDR1 LNHDA and CDR2 SQIVND (reference sequence). The CDR3 nucleotides are TGTGCCAGTAGTAAGAACCAGGGTTTGGACACCGGGGAGCTGTTTTTT. Translated: CASSKNQGLDTGELFF.

This rearrangement joins TRBV4-1 to TRBJ2-1; D is possibly TRBD2 (6 bases). Germline-derived CDR1 and CDR2 are MGHRA and YSYEKL. V shed 0 bases and J shed 8 bases, with 17 bases lying between them. The CDR3 spans 16 residues. The DNA for the CDR3 is TGCGCCAGCAGCCAAGAGGGAGGCGGAGGGGTCTATGAGCAGTTCTTC. Protein: CASSQEGGGGVYEQFF.

This clone is a singleton in its sample. This chain connects TRBV7-6 to TRBJ2-1, with a tentative D call TRBD1 (5 bases). This CDR3 has 12 amino acids. The V end lost 1 base, the J end lost 16 bases, and 14 bases lay between the germline ends. Germline values: CDR1 SGHVS, CDR2 FNYEAQ. As DNA, the CDR3 is TGTGCCAGCAGCTTAGGTGGACACTATAAATTCTTC. Encoded protein: CASSLGGHYKFF.

This chain connects TRBV9 to TRBJ2-3; D is possibly TRBD2 (5 bases). The germline gives CDR1 SGDLS, CDR2 YYNGEE. This CDR3 contains 16 residues. The V gene lost 2 bases and the J gene lost 0 bases, with 13 bases spanning the gap. CDR3 residues: CASSVGRGSSTDTQYF. CDR3 DNA: TGTGCCAGCAGCGTGGGCAGAGGGAGCAGCACAGATACGCAGTATTTT.

This chain joins TRBV29-1 and TRBJ2-5; 8 positions match TRBD2. The junction had 7 bases not matched to a gene; V was cut back by 6 bases and J by 1 base. Germline CDR1 SQVTM, CDR2 ANQGSEA. This CDR3 is built from 14 residues. CDR3 amino acids: CSVSLAGRQETQYF. The CDR3 DNA follows: TGCAGCGTCAGTCTAGCGGGCCGCCAAGAGACCCAGTACTTC. Supplemented by reference TRBV29-1 and TRBJ2-5, the full variable domain reads SAVISQKPSRDICQRGTSLTIQCQVDSQVTMMFWYRQQPGQSLTLIATANQGSEATYESGFVIDKFPISRPNLTFSTLTVSNMSPEDSSIYLCSVSLAGRQETQYFGPGTRLLVL.

This chain connects TRBV27 to TRBJ1-2; 8 bases line up with TRBD1. CDR3 size: 20 residues. Trimming cost V 5 bases and J 4 bases; bases outside gene matches: 24. Per the germline V gene, CDR1 is MNHEY and CDR2 is SMNVEV (reference sequence). CDR3 DNA sequence: TGTGCCAGCAGTCTTATCGTACCCGGGACAGGAAAACAAGAGGGCTATGGCTACACCTTC. It encodes CASSLIVPGTGKQEGYGYTF.

This chain links TRBV27 with TRBJ1-2, with a weak D call TRBD1 (5 bases). Germline loops: CDR1 MNHEY, CDR2 SMNVEV (reference sequence). The CDR3 covers 13 residues. Trimming cost V 5 bases and J 6 bases, with 13 bases left between them. The DNA of the CDR3 is TGTGCCAGCAGTATCCTAGGGGCGGATGGCTACACCTTC. Its translation is CASSILGADGYTF.

V gene TRBV29-1 combines with J gene TRBJ2-5; D might be TRBD1 (7 bases). Germline CDR1 reads SQVTM; CDR2 reads ANQGSEA. CDR3 size: 14 residues. V gave up 3 bases and J gave up 5 bases, with 16 bases separating them. The DNA for the CDR3 is TGCAGCGTTGAGCCAGGGGGTCTAGCGGAGACCCAGTACTTC. This translates into CSVEPGGLAETQYF.

The chain joins TRBV7-9 to TRBJ2-1, with TRBD1 matching 10 bases. The CDR3 has 15 residues. Germline-derived CDR1 and CDR2 are SEHNR and FQNEAQ (reference sequence). V gave up 3 bases and J gave up 8 bases; unmatched junction bases: 7. The CDR3: CASSLGQGNIYEQFF. As DNA, the CDR3 is TGTGCCAGCAGCTTGGGACAGGGGAATATATATGAGCAGTTCTTC. Full variable domain (outside the CDR3, taken from reference TRBV7-9 and TRBJ2-1): DTGVSQNPRHKITKRGQNVTFRCDPISEHNRLYWYRQTLGQGPEFLTYFQNEAQLEKSRLLSDRFSAERPKGSFSTLEIQRTEQGDSAMYLCASSLGQGNIYEQFFGPGTRLTVL.

CDR3 sequence: CASSDSAGGNNEQFF. CDR3 nucleotide sequence: TGTGCCAGCAGTGACTCTGCGGGAGGGAACAATGAGCAGTTCTTC. The V gene is TRBV6-4, the J gene TRBJ2-1, with TRBD2 matching 9 bases. V trimming: 0 bases; J trimming: 5 bases; junction bases outside the gene matches: 2. Per germline, CDR1 MRHNA and CDR2 SNTAGT. The CDR3 is 15 residues long.

The J gene is TRBJ1-2, the V gene TRBV9, with D perhaps TRBD1 (5 bases). The germline V and J ends were trimmed by 0 bases and 6 bases, with 15 bases remaining between them. The CDR3 extends over 15 amino acids. The germline V gene encodes CDR1 SGDLS and CDR2 YYNGEE. The CDR3 sequence is CASSVGAYGGDGYTF. The CDR3 nucleotides read TGTGCCAGCAGCGTAGGGGCGTATGGAGGGGATGGCTACACCTTC. The whole variable domain, remainder taken from reference TRBV9 and TRBJ1-2, is DSGVTQTPKHLITATGQRVTLRCSPRSGDLSVYWYQQSLDQGLQFLIQYYNGEERAKGNILERFSAQQFPDLHSELNLSSLELGDSALYFCASSVGAYGGDGYTFGSGTRLTVV.

The V and J genes are TRBV5-1 and TRBJ1-1; the D is unclear. V lost 0 bases and J lost 0, with 9 bases in between. This CDR3 has 15 amino acids. The germline CDR1 and CDR2 sequences are SGHRS and YFSETQ. CDR3 DNA: TGCGCCAGCAGCTTGGATCTGGGCTTGAACACTGAAGCTTTCTTT. This translates into CASSLDLGLNTEAFF.

J is TRBJ2-3 and V is TRBV19; D perhaps matches TRBD2 (5 bases). Germline V gene sequence: CDR1 LNHDA, CDR2 SQIVND (reference sequence). Trimming removed 10 bases from V and 3 bases from J, with 20 bases in between. This CDR3 region has 15 residues. In nucleotides, the CDR3 is TGTGCCACCACGGCGGCAGGCCGGGGAACAGATACGCAGTATTTT. This translates into CATTAAGRGTDTQYF. The full variable domain, completed using reference TRBV19 and TRBJ2-3, is DGGITQSPKYLFRKEGQNVTLSCEQNLNHDAMYWYRQDPGQGLRLIYYSQIVNDFQKGDIAEGYSVSREKKESFPLTVTSAQKNPTAFYLCATTAAGRGTDTQYFGPGTRLTVL.

The chain links TRBV5-8 to TRBJ1-4; 12 bases are a match to TRBD1. CDR3 size: 16 residues. Germline CDR1 SGHTS, CDR2 YDEGEE. Trimming took 4 bases from V and 4 from J; bases not matched to a gene: 5. DNA for the CDR3: TGTGCCAGCAGCCCGGGGACAGGGGGCGATAATGAAAAACTGTTTTTT. This encodes CASSPGTGGDNEKLFF. The whole variable domain, filled in from reference TRBV5-8 and TRBJ1-4, reads EAGVTQSPTHLIKTRGQQATLRCSPISGHTSVYWYQQALGLGLQFLLWYDEGEERNRGNFPPRFSGRQFPNYSSELNVNALELEDSALYLCASSPGTGGDNEKLFFGSGTQLSVL.

A few counts support this clone. J is TRBJ2-7 and V is TRBV11-3; D is ambiguous. This CDR3 spans 14 amino acids. Per the germline V gene, CDR1 is SGHNT and CDR2 is YENEEA. V was clipped by 1 base and J by 0 bases, with 7 bases between them. The CDR3, as DNA: TGTGCCAGCAGCTTAGTTGAGGCCTCCTACGAGCAGTACTTC. This codes for CASSLVEASYEQYF.

The genes are TRBV6-5 and TRBJ2-1, with 8 bases identical to TRBD2. The CDR3 covers 16 residues. V was clipped by 0 bases and J by 2 bases; unmatched bases: 3. Germline CDR1 and CDR2: MNHEY and SVGAGI. Here the CDR3 DNA reads TGTGCCAGCAGTTACTCGCCTAGCGGGCCCTACAATGAGCAGTTCTTC. Protein product: CASSYSPSGPYNEQFF.

The gene calls are TRBV28 and TRBJ2-7; the D gene is possibly TRBD1 (6 bases). CDR1 and CDR2 from the germline V gene are MDHEN and SYDVKM. The CDR3 has 12 residues. V shed 4 bases and J shed 3 bases, with 7 bases lying between them. In nucleotides, the CDR3 is TGTGCCAGCAGTTCCAGGGGCTACGAGCAGTACTTC. Its protein product is CASSSRGYEQYF.